The clone carrying this T cell receptor (beta chain) was seen once. Antigen unknown. This sample was taken from a study of cytomegalovirus exposure and HLA in healthy donors. PCR primers comprised 60 Vbeta and 13 Jbeta primers. Clones were sequenced by immunoSEQ multiplex PCR, and TCRdb holds only the in-frame ones, with some missing. This table holds around 150,000 clones, over 75% found once. Study outcomes and limitations: Another analysis was done later, and it associated 15,000 to 20,000 TCR beta sequences with HLA alleles at 0.05 false discovery rate. A highly shared variant cluster was judged a likely technical artifact.

The material sequenced was PBMCs. This sequence originates from a male donor in good health and CMV-seronegative.

CDR3 DNA sequence: TGTGCCAGCAGCCCCTCGAACAGCTTGGCCGGGGAGCTGTTTTTT. It specifies CASSPSNSLAGELFF. The gene calls are TRBV7-3 and TRBJ2-2; no reliable D call. The germline V gene has CDR1 SGHTA and CDR2 FQGTGA. The CDR3 is 15 residues long. Trimming took off 5 bases at V and 6 bases at J, with 16 bases between the two ends.